This T cell receptor (beta chain) was identified in a study of beta chain features in type 1 diabetes. This clone was observed a few times. The CDR3 loop spans 13 amino acids. The V gene's germline CDR1 is SEHNR and CDR2 FQNEAQ (reference sequence). The entirety of the isolated RNA underwent reverse transcription, so expressed TCRB transcripts were sequenced. Clones were read by immunoSEQ multiplex PCR, and TCRdb kept only the in-frame ones, dropping some. Seen here are more than 300,000 clones, 7% to 9% observed once, and the top ten hold 0.44%. The sample taken for sequencing was central memory CD4+ T cells from blood. The TCR comes from a woman younger than 30 in good health. The rearrangement uses TRBV7-9 and TRBJ2-5; tentatively, D is TRBD1 (5 bases). The J call is doubtful: the DNA matches TRBJ2-7 better. CDR3 nucleotides: TGTGCCAGCAGCCGCAGGGATTCGTACGAGCAGTACTTC. Its protein is CASSRRDSYEQYF.